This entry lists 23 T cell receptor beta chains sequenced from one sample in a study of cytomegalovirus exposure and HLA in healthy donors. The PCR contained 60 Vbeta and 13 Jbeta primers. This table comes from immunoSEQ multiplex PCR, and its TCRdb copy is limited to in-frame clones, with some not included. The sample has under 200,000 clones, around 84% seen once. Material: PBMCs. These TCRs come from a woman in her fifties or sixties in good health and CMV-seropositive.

This chain's CDR3 is CASTATGGNQPQHF. The CDR3, as DNA: TGTGCCAGCACCGCGACAGGGGGAAATCAGCCCCAGCATTTT. The chain is built from TRBV6-6 and TRBJ1-5, with TRBD1 matching 9 bases. The CDR3 consists of 14 residues. V dropped 7 bases and J dropped 4; count of bases not matched to a gene: 5. The germline CDR1 and CDR2 sequences are MNHNY and SVGAGI (reference sequence).

CDR3 DNA sequence: TGTGCCAGCTGGGACAGGCCGGGGAGCATTCAGTACTTC. Translating it yields CASWDRPGSIQYF. The V gene is TRBV6-1, the J gene TRBJ2-4; 8 nucleotides agree with TRBD1. The J segment lost 9 bases and the V segment lost 8 bases, leaving 9 bases of the junction unmatched. Germline V gene sequence: CDR1 MNHNS, CDR2 SASEGT. This CDR3 has 13 amino acids.

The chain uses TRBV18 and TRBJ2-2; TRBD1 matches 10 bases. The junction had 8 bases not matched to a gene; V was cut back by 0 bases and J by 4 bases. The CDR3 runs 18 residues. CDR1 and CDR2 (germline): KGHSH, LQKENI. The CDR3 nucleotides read TGTGCCAGCTCACCACCAAATAACGGACAGGGGGGCACCGGGGAGCTGTTTTTT. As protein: CASSPPNNGQGGTGELFF.

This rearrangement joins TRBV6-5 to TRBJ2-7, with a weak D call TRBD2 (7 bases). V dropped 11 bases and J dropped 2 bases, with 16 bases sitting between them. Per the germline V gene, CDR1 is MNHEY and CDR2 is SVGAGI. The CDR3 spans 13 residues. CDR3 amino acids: CASSAGQPYEQYF. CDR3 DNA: TGTGCCTCCTCAGCGGGACAACCCTACGAGCAGTACTTC.

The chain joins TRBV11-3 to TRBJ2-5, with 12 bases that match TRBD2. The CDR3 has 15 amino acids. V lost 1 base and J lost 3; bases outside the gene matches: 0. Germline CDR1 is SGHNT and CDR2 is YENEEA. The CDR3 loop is CASSLGLAGEETQYF. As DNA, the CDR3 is TGTGCCAGCAGCTTAGGACTAGCGGGGGAAGAGACCCAGTACTTC. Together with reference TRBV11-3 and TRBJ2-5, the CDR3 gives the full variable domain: EAGVVQSPRYKIIEKKQPVAFWCNPISGHNTLYWYLQNLGQGPELLIRYENEEAVDDSQLPKDRFSAERLKGVDSTLKIQPAELGDSAVYLCASSLGLAGEETQYFGPGTRLLVL.

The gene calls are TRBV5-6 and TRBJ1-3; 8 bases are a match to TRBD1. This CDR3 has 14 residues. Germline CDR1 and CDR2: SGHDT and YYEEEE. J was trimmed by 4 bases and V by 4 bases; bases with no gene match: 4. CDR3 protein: CASSPRTGGNTIYF. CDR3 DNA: TGTGCCAGCAGCCCACGGACAGGGGGAAACACCATATATTTT.

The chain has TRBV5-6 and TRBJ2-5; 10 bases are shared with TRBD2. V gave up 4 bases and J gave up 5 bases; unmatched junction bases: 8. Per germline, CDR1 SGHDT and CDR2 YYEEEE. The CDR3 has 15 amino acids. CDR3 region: CASSTRLAGSETQYF. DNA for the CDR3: TGTGCCAGCAGCACCAGACTAGCGGGTTCCGAGACCCAGTACTTC.

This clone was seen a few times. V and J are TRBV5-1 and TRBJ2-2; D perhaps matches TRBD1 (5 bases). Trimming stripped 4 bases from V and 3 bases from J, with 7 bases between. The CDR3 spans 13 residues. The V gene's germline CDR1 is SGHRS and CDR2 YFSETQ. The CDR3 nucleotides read TGCGCCAGCAGCATACAGGACACCGGGGAGCTGTTTTTT. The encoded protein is CASSIQDTGELFF. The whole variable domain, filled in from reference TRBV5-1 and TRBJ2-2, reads KAGVTQTPRYLIKTRGQQVTLSCSPISGHRSVSWYQQTPGQGLQFLFEYFSETQRNKGNFPGRFSGRQFSNSRSEMNVSTLELGDSALYLCASSIQDTGELFFGEGSRLTVL.

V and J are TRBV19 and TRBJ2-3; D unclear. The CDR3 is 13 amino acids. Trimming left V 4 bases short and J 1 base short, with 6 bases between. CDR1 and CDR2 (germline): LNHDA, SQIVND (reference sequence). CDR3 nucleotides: TGTGCCAGTAGTACCTTTGGCACAGATACGCAGTATTTT. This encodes CASSTFGTDTQYF.

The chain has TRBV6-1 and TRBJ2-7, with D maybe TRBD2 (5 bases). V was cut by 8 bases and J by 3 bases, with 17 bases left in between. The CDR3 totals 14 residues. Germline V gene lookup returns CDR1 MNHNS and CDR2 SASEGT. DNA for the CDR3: TGTGCCAGCTTAAGGAGGCAGCCCTTCTACGAGCAGTACTTC. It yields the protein CASLRRQPFYEQYF.

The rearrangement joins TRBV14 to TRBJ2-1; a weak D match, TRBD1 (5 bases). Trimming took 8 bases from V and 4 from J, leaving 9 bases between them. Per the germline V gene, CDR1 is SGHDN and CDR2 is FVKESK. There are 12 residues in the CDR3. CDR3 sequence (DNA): TGTGCCAGCGGCCGACAGTACAATGAGCAGTTCTTC. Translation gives CASGRQYNEQFF.

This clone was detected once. CDR3 protein: CASSLLQQGNQPQHF. The DNA for the CDR3 is TGTGCCAGCAGTTTATTACAACAGGGAAATCAGCCCCAGCATTTT. V and J are TRBV28 and TRBJ1-5; maybe TRBD1 (6 bases). The CDR3 totals 15 residues. The germline V and J ends were trimmed by 1 base and 4 bases, with 11 bases remaining between them. Germline V gene sequence: CDR1 MDHEN, CDR2 SYDVKM.

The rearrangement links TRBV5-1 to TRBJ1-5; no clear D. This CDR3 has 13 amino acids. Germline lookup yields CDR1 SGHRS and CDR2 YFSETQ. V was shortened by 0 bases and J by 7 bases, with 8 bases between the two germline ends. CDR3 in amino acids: CASSLAAGQPQHF. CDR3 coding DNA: TGCGCCAGCAGCTTGGCCGCGGGGCAGCCCCAGCATTTT.

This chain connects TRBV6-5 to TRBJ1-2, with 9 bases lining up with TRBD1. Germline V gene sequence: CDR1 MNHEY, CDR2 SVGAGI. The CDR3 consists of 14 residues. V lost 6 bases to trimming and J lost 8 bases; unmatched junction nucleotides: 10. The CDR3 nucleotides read TGTGCCAGCAGAAGAACAGGGGGCCGGGAGGGCTACACCTTC. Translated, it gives CASRRTGGREGYTF.

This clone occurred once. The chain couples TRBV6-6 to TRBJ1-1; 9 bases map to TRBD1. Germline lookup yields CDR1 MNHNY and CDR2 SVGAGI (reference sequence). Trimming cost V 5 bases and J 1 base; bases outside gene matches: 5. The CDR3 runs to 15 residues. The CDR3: CASSQNRGQNTEAFF. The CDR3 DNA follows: TGTGCCAGCAGTCAAAACAGGGGGCAGAACACTGAAGCTTTCTTT.

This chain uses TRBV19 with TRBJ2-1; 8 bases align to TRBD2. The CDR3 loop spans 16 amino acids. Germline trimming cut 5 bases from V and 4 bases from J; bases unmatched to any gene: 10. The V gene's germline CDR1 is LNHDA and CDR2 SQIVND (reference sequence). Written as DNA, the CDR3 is TGTGCCAGTAGTGAACCGGGACTAGTGGTATACAATGAGCAGTTCTTC. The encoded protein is CASSEPGLVVYNEQFF.

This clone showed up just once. The CDR3 DNA reads as TGTGCCAGCAGCTTATTCGCTGGAAACACCATATATTTT. Amino acids: CASSLFAGNTIYF. V and J are TRBV11-1 and TRBJ1-3; D is unclear. Germline V gene sequence: CDR1 SGHAT, CDR2 FQDESV (reference sequence). The V and J ends lost 2 bases and 2 bases respectively, with 4 bases between them. The CDR3 spans 13 residues.

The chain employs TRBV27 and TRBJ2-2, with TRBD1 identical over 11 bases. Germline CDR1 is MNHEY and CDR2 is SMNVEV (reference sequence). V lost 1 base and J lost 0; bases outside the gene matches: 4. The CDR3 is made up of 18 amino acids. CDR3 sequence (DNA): TGTGCCAGCAGTTTATACGGACAGGGGGCCACGAACACCGGGGAGCTGTTTTTT. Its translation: CASSLYGQGATNTGELFF.

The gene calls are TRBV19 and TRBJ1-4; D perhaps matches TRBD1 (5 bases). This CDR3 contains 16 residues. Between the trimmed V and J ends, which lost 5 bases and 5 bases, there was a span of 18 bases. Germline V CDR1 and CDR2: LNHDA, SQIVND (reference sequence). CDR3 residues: CASSSWTPPQNEKLFF. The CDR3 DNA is TGTGCCAGTAGTTCCTGGACACCGCCTCAGAATGAAAAACTGTTTTTT.

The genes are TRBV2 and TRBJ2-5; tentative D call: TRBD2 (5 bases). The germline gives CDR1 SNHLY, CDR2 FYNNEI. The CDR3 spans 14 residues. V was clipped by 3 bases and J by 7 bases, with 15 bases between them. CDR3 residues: CASSEAGATMTQYF. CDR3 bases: TGTGCCAGCAGTGAGGCGGGCGCTACCATGACCCAGTACTTC.

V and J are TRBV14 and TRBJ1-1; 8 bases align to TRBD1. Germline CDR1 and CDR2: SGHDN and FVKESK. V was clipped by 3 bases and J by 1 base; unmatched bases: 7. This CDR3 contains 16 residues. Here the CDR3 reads CASSHRQGMGNTEAFF. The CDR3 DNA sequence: TGTGCCAGCAGCCATAGACAGGGGATGGGGAACACTGAAGCTTTCTTT.

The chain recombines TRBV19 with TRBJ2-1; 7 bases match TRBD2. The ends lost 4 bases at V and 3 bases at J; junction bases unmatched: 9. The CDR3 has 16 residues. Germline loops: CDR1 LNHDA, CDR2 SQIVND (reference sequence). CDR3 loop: CASSSNQRGYYNEQFF. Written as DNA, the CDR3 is TGTGCCAGTAGTAGTAATCAGCGGGGCTACTACAATGAGCAGTTCTTC.

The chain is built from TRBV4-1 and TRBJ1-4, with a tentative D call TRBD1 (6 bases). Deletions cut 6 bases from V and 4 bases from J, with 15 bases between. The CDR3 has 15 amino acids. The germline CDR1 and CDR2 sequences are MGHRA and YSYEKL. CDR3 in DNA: TGCGCCAGCAGTACTAAGGACAGCGTTAATGAAAAACTGTTTTTT. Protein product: CASSTKDSVNEKLFF.